This entry lists 10 T cell receptor beta chains sequenced from one sample in a study of T-cell reconstitution after alpha-beta-depleted transplantation in children. This sample's TCRbeta library carried unique molecular identifier barcodes. TCRdb re-called the PCR reads through MiXCR, storing one row per CDR3 protein. The table has around 410,000 distinct CDR3 sequences, roughly a tenth seen once. Specimen: PBMCs from the stem cell graft donor, collected from the stem cell graft. All receptors derive from a human donor who donated a stem cell graft to a child with acute myeloid leukemia.

This clonotype was seen repeatedly, ten times or more. This chain uses TRBV20-1 with TRBJ2-3; possibly TRBD1 for D (6 bases). Germline CDR1 is DFQATT and CDR2 is SNEGSKA (reference sequence). This CDR3 contains 14 residues. Trimming cost V 6 bases and J 4 bases, with 17 bases left between them. CDR3 sequence reads: CSAYLGTPPDTQYF. The DNA for the CDR3 is TGCAGTGCGTATCTCGGGACACCGCCAGATACGCAGTATTTT.

The V call is TRBV7-8, the J call TRBJ2-3, with 10 positions matching TRBD2. Germline loops: CDR1 SGHVS, CDR2 FQNEAQ. This CDR3 is 16 amino acids long. After removal of 5 bases from V and 5 bases from J, the junction contained 10 bases not matched to a gene. The CDR3 nucleotides read TGTGCCAGCAGCCTAAAAGCGGGGGGGCCAAGAGATACGCAGTATTTT. Its translation is CASSLKAGGPRDTQYF.

This clonotype was detected a few times. V usage is TRBV10-3 and J usage is TRBJ1-4, with D perhaps matching TRBD1 (5 bases). The CDR3 contains 14 residues. The V end lost 6 bases, the J end lost 8 bases, and 16 bases lay between the germline ends. Germline V gene sequence: CDR1 ENHRY, CDR2 SYGVKD. The CDR3 DNA reads TGTGCCATCAGCGGAGTTAAGGGGATGGAAAAACTGTTTTTT. Amino acid sequence: CAISGVKGMEKLFF.

The table lists this clonotype with many counts. The V and J genes are TRBV10-2 and TRBJ1-3, with unresolved D. The CDR3 contains 13 residues. Germline lookup yields CDR1 WSHSY and CDR2 SAAADI. The V end was cut by 6 bases, the J end by 4 bases, with 10 bases between. The CDR3 spells CASSQALGNTIYF. CDR3 coding DNA: TGCGCCAGCAGCCAAGCTTTAGGAAACACCATATATTTT.

Only a few counts were recorded for this clonotype. This chain links TRBV6-5 with TRBJ2-7; TRBD2 aligns across 11 bases. The CDR3 is made up of 13 amino acids. V was pared by 2 bases and J by 6 bases, with 0 bases of the junction left unmatched. Germline V lookup: CDR1 MNHEY, CDR2 SVGAGI. This CDR3 is CASSYGTSGEQYF. The CDR3 DNA reads as TGTGCCAGCAGTTACGGGACTAGCGGCGAGCAGTACTTC.

This clonotype was counted only a few times. The chain combines TRBV4-3 with TRBJ2-4; D might be TRBD1 or TRBD2, each matching 5 bases. V lost 0 bases, J lost 8 bases, and 11 bases lay in between. CDR1 and CDR2 from the germline V gene are LGHNA and YSLEER. The CDR3 has 14 residues. The CDR3 reads CASSQEEGRDIQYF. Here the CDR3 DNA reads TGCGCCAGCAGCCAAGAAGAGGGGCGGGACATTCAGTACTTC.

This clonotype came up a few times. The chain is built from TRBV3-1 and TRBJ2-5; the match to TRBD2 covers 7 bases. Germline V gene lookup returns CDR1 LGHDT and CDR2 YNNKEL (reference sequence). J was trimmed by 3 bases and V by 4 bases; bases with no gene match: 5. The CDR3 extends over 14 amino acids. The CDR3 region is CASSLRLAEETQYF. CDR3 nucleotides: TGTGCCAGCAGCCTACGACTAGCCGAAGAGACCCAGTACTTC.

V and J are TRBV27 and TRBJ1-6; D unresolved. The germline gives CDR1 MNHEY, CDR2 SMNVEV (reference sequence). The CDR3 totals 14 residues. Trimming left V 0 bases short and J 4 bases short, with 4 bases between. CDR3 sequence: CASSLSEYNSPLHF. DNA of the CDR3: TGTGCCAGCAGTTTATCGGAGTATAATTCACCCCTCCACTTT.

This clonotype was counted only a few times. The chain carries TRBV18 and TRBJ1-1; D remains ambiguous. Per the germline V gene, CDR1 is KGHSH and CDR2 is LQKENI. The V and J ends lost 3 bases and 6 bases respectively, with 14 bases between them. The CDR3 has 14 amino acids. The DNA for the CDR3 is TGTGCCAGCTCACCCGTAAACGGCGAAGCTGAAGCTTTCTTT. This codes for CASSPVNGEAEAFF.

This clonotype was recorded a few times. The rearrangement joins TRBV5-1 to TRBJ2-3, with a weak D call TRBD2 (5 bases). There are 15 residues in the CDR3. V was clipped by 5 bases and J by 4 bases, with 17 bases between them. Per germline, CDR1 SGHRS and CDR2 YFSETQ. The DNA for the CDR3 is TGCGCCAGCAGTTCGAGGGTCTCCAAGGCAGATACGCAGTATTTT. It translates to CASSSRVSKADTQYF.